This TCR beta chain was sequenced during a study of cytomegalovirus exposure and HLA in healthy donors. Overall study findings and caveats: Reportedly, cytomegalovirus status was diagnosed with high sensitivity and specificity. Associated with cytomegalovirus, according to the listing, were 170 or so TCR beta chains. Specific recognition of CMV antigens was confirmed in vitro for a few chains (all CMV-associated).

This clone was seen more than once but under ten times. Antigen unknown. The junction had 11 bases not matched to a gene; V was cut back by 2 bases and J by 5 bases. The CDR3 contains 16 residues. The germline V gene has CDR1 KGHSH and CDR2 LQKENI. Data came from immunoSEQ multiplex PCR; TCRdb stores just in-frame clones and leaves some out. The profile covers about 240,000 clones, with 70% to 90% appearing a single time and 1% to 1.5% taken by the ten largest. This rearrangement joins TRBV18 to TRBJ2-7, with 8 nucleotides matching TRBD2. The TCR originated in a woman between 25 and 40 years old in good health and CMV-seropositive. Input material: PBMCs. The chain's CDR3 is CASSPAYGRAIDEQYF. The CDR3 bases are TGTGCCAGCTCACCAGCCTACGGGAGGGCCATAGACGAGCAGTACTTC.